These T cell receptor beta chains were read from a single sample in a study of T cell clonotyping in hematopoietic cell transplantation. Only in-frame clones appear in the TCRdb table, and some are missing; sequencing was by immunoSEQ multiplex PCR. The table lists 25,000 to 35,000 clones, under 95% of them singletons. The specimen was peripheral blood mononuclear cells, collected before stem cell transplant. All receptors derive from a man between 50 and 59 years old with acute myeloid leukemia. Some clones in this sample may be carry-over from other donors' samples. The CDR3 runs from the conserved cysteine through the conserved F or W. Each record gives: clone size, V gene, CDR3 protein. The listing skips clone size in some rows; elsewhere it reads once, few, many or a size class.

. TRBV9 CASSVATRGDTQYF
once TRBV5-1 CASSPASGQLYEQYF
. TRBV19 CASTRDKRIEAFF
. TRBV30 CAWSQRQGRGQTQYF
once TRBV2 CASSEGEGTQYF
. TRBV5-1 CASSSQGSAGNTIYF
once TRBV6-6 CASSYSNGGSSYEQYF
. TRBV7-2 CASSLAVWRNEQFF
. TRBV5-6 CASSLGVIRDTEAFF
. TRBV6-1 CASSEVGGFSNQPQHF
. TRBV7-9 CASSLAGAGLETQYF
. TRBV11-2 CASSRRTISGGTLNEQFF
. TRBV28 CASSFYGTRRYNEQFF
. TRBV4-2 CASSQEGRGGYTF
. TRBV19 CASSRGLGTETQYF
. TRBV6-6 CASRTGYEQYF
. TRBV2 CASSVDRGRETQYF
. TRBV4-3 CASSQETWGLQYF